The 28 T cell receptor beta chains below were found in one sample sequenced in a study of T cell responses to AZD1222 COVID-19 vaccine. Generated by immunoSEQ multiplex PCR, the TCRdb table keeps only in-frame clones and is missing some. There are 150,000 to 200,000 clones in the sample; about 91% occur only once, and roughly 11% lies in the top ten. The sample here was peripheral blood, taken 28 days after the second AZD1222 dose. These receptor sequences come from an adult who received the AZD1222 COVID-19 vaccine.

This rearrangement joins TRBV6-5 to TRBJ2-7; D might be TRBD2 (6 bases). V lost 0 bases and J 0 bases, leaving 12 bases between the germline ends. The CDR3 runs to 16 residues. Germline CDR1 is MNHEY and CDR2 is SVGAGI. CDR3 region: CASSYSGTLSSYEQYF. The CDR3 nucleotides are TGTGCCAGCAGTTACTCCGGGACTCTGAGCTCCTACGAGCAGTACTTC.

J is TRBJ2-3 and V is TRBV9, with 10 bases matching TRBD2. V lost 3 bases and J lost 4; bases outside the gene matches: 8. There are 16 residues in the CDR3. CDR1 is SGDLS and CDR2 is YYNGEE in the germline V gene. CDR3 nucleotide sequence: TGTGCCAGCAGCGCCCCGGGGAGCGGGGGGGCAGATACGCAGTATTTT. As protein: CASSAPGSGGADTQYF.

The rearrangement joins TRBV28 to TRBJ1-2; D gene ambiguous. From germline, CDR1 is MDHEN and CDR2 SYDVKM. Deletions cut 2 bases from V and 8 bases from J, with 12 bases between. The CDR3 contains 13 residues. The CDR3 loop reads CASSLVGAGGYTF. CDR3 in DNA: TGTGCCAGCAGTTTAGTGGGCGCGGGGGGCTACACCTTC.

CDR3 nucleotide sequence: TGTGCCACCAGGGGGGGGACAGCCTCTCTTGGCTATGGCTACACCTTC. The encoded protein is CATRGGTASLGYGYTF. V usage is TRBV6-6 and J usage is TRBJ1-2; 7 positions agree with TRBD1. V lost 10 bases and J lost 4; bases outside the gene matches: 18. Germline lookup yields CDR1 MNHNY and CDR2 SVGAGI (reference sequence). This CDR3 is 16 amino acids long.

This chain joins TRBV7-3 and TRBJ1-1; TRBD1 might be the D (5 bases). Germline CDR1 and CDR2: SGHTA and FQGTGA. V was cut by 6 bases and J by 5 bases, with 16 bases left in between. The CDR3 contains 14 residues. CDR3 DNA: TGTGCCAGCAGTCAGGGTGGGGAGGGGACTGAAGCTTTCTTT. It yields the protein CASSQGGEGTEAFF.

This chain uses TRBV30 with TRBJ2-2; 7 bases are shared with TRBD1. V lost 2 bases, J lost 1 base, and 4 bases stayed unmatched. Looked up from germline, CDR1 is GTSNPN and CDR2 is SVGIG (reference sequence). The CDR3 extends over 15 amino acids. CDR3 residues: CAWSSGQLNTGELFF. The CDR3 DNA is TGTGCCTGGAGTTCGGGACAGTTGAACACCGGGGAGCTGTTTTTT.

V usage is TRBV6-5 and J usage is TRBJ1-6; D is perhaps TRBD1 (6 bases). Trimming stripped 5 bases from V and 8 bases from J, with 10 bases between. This CDR3 has 13 amino acids. The germline gives CDR1 MNHEY, CDR2 SVGAGI. The CDR3 is CASSTYRDSPLHF. Here the CDR3 DNA reads TGTGCCAGCAGTACTTACAGGGATTCACCCCTCCACTTT.

The rearrangement links TRBV6-1 to TRBJ2-5; a weak D match, TRBD1 (5 bases). The CDR3 has 14 amino acids. Per germline, CDR1 MNHNS and CDR2 SASEGT. V lost 1 base to trimming and J lost 4 bases, with 10 bases between them. The CDR3 protein is CASSEGGRLETQYF. CDR3 bases: TGTGCCAGCAGTGAAGGGGGCCGGCTAGAGACCCAGTACTTC.

This chain joins TRBV13 and TRBJ1-6; 9 bases are a match to TRBD1. CDR1 is PRHDT and CDR2 is FYEKMQ in the germline V gene (reference sequence). CDR3 size: 14 residues. V was clipped by 6 bases and J by 8 bases; unmatched bases: 5. The CDR3 region is CASRFRDRDSPLHF. DNA of the CDR3: TGTGCCAGCAGATTCCGGGACAGGGATTCACCCCTCCACTTT.

The sample holds one count of this clone. V usage is TRBV6-4 and J usage is TRBJ1-2; D might be TRBD1 (6 bases). The length of the CDR3 is 17 residues. Between the trimmed V and J ends, which lost 6 bases and 5 bases, there was a span of 25 bases. CDR1 MRHNA and CDR2 SNTAGT come from the germline V gene. CDR3 in amino acids: CASSALHAGDRDYGYTF. The CDR3 DNA reads as TGTGCCAGCAGCGCCCTTCATGCAGGGGACCGAGATTATGGCTACACCTTC.

V is TRBV9 and J is TRBJ2-5, with D perhaps being TRBD1 or TRBD2 (5 bases each). The germline CDR1 and CDR2 sequences are SGDLS and YYNGEE. V was pared by 4 bases and J by 2 bases, with 15 bases between. The CDR3 runs 15 residues. The CDR3 loop is CASSTRDGYQETQYF. DNA for the CDR3: TGTGCCAGCAGCACCCGGGACGGATATCAAGAGACCCAGTACTTC. Full variable domain (outside the CDR3, taken from reference TRBV9 and TRBJ2-5): DSGVTQTPKHLITATGQRVTLRCSPRSGDLSVYWYQQSLDQGLQFLIQYYNGEERAKGNILERFSAQQFPDLHSELNLSSLELGDSALYFCASSTRDGYQETQYFGPGTRLLVL.

This chain links TRBV5-1 with TRBJ1-3; no clear D. Germline V gene sequence: CDR1 SGHRS, CDR2 YFSETQ. The CDR3 runs to 17 residues. Trimming stripped 0 bases from V and 4 bases from J, with 17 bases between. For the CDR3, the DNA is TGCGCCAGCAGCTTGGCCTCACCGGGGAAGGGAGGAAACACCATATATTTT. Encoded protein: CASSLASPGKGGNTIYF.

CDR3 region: CASSLGPQHF. Here the CDR3 DNA reads TGTGCCAGCAGCTTAGGTCCCCAGCATTTT. This chain uses TRBV7-3 with TRBJ1-5; D uncertain. The germline gives CDR1 SGHTA, CDR2 FQGTGA. Trimming took off 2 bases at V and 10 bases at J, with 3 bases between the two ends. CDR3 length: 10 amino acids.

This chain joins TRBV19 and TRBJ2-4; TRBD2 matches at 11 bases. The CDR3 consists of 15 residues. Trimming at V came to 4 bases and at J to 7 bases, leaving 6 bases not matched to a gene. Per germline, CDR1 LNHDA and CDR2 SQIVND (reference sequence). CDR3 loop: CASSRTSGFANIQYF. The DNA for the CDR3 is TGTGCCAGTAGTAGGACTAGCGGGTTTGCGAACATTCAGTACTTC. The variable domain in full, completed from reference TRBV19 and TRBJ2-4, reads DGGITQSPKYLFRKEGQNVTLSCEQNLNHDAMYWYRQDPGQGLRLIYYSQIVNDFQKGDIAEGYSVSREKKESFPLTVTSAQKNPTAFYLCASSRTSGFANIQYFGAGTRLSVL.

The gene calls are TRBV9 and TRBJ1-1; 8 nucleotides match TRBD1. Germline V gene data show CDR1 as SGDLS and CDR2 as YYNGEE. The CDR3 loop spans 15 amino acids. J was trimmed by 3 bases and V by 4 bases; bases with no gene match: 8. The CDR3 DNA reads TGTGCCAGCAGCACCCATACAGGGGGGGACACTGAAGCTTTCTTT. This sequence encodes CASSTHTGGDTEAFF. Filled out from reference TRBV9 and TRBJ1-1, the complete variable domain reads DSGVTQTPKHLITATGQRVTLRCSPRSGDLSVYWYQQSLDQGLQFLIQYYNGEERAKGNILERFSAQQFPDLHSELNLSSLELGDSALYFCASSTHTGGDTEAFFGQGTRLTVV.

V gene TRBV5-1 combines with J gene TRBJ1-1; D not certain. Trimming removed 0 bases from V and 3 bases from J, with 9 bases in between. CDR1 is SGHRS, CDR2 YFSETQ, per germline. The CDR3 has 14 amino acids. The CDR3, as DNA: TGCGCCAGCAGCTTGGAATTGTTTCACACTGAAGCTTTCTTT. Its protein is CASSLELFHTEAFF.

V and J are TRBV19 and TRBJ1-4; TRBD1 aligns across 9 bases. CDR3 length equals 14 residues. Germline V gene lookup returns CDR1 LNHDA and CDR2 SQIVND (reference sequence). V lost 5 bases and J lost 5; bases outside the gene matches: 3. This chain's CDR3 is CASSPTGGNEKLFF. CDR3 sequence (DNA): TGTGCCAGTAGTCCGACAGGGGGAAATGAAAAACTGTTTTTT.

This clone occurred once. At one boundary the junction diverges from the germline segment, which might be a read error. The gene calls are TRBV2 and TRBJ2-5; D ambiguous. The CDR3 has 14 residues. Germline V gives CDR1 SNHLY, CDR2 FYNNEI. The CDR3 DNA is TGTGCCAGCAGTGAGTCGACGCACCAGGAGACCCAGTACTTC. It encodes CASSESTHQETQYF.

The J gene is TRBJ2-5, the V gene TRBV3-1 (or the pseudogene TRBV3-2), with D unresolved. The V gene lost 4 bases and the J gene lost 1 base, with 10 bases spanning the gap. CDR3 length equals 14 residues. The germline gives CDR1 LGHDT, CDR2 YNNKEL (reference sequence). This chain's CDR3 is CASSLRTAQETQYF. The CDR3 nucleotides are TGTGCCAGCAGCCTTCGGACGGCCCAAGAGACCCAGTACTTC.

This chain joins TRBV7-2 and TRBJ1-2; possibly TRBD1 for D (6 bases). There are 14 residues in the CDR3. Germline lookup yields CDR1 SGHTA and CDR2 FQGNSA. V lost 0 bases and J lost 4, with 9 bases in between. Here the CDR3 DNA reads TGTGCCAGCAGCTTAGCGTCAGGGGCCTATGGCTACACCTTC. The encoded protein is CASSLASGAYGYTF.

The chain recombines TRBV15 with TRBJ2-3, with TRBD1 identical over 8 bases. CDR3 size: 16 residues. Trimming cost V 3 bases and J 1 base; bases outside gene matches: 6. CDR1 is LNHNV, CDR2 YYDKDF, per germline (reference sequence). Here the CDR3 reads CATSSGETGGTDTQYF. CDR3 coding DNA: TGTGCCACCAGCAGTGGTGAGACAGGGGGCACAGATACGCAGTATTTT.

This CDR3 is CASSVATGFLYEQYF. The DNA of the CDR3 is TGTGCCAGCAGCGTAGCTACTGGGTTTTTGTACGAGCAGTACTTC. The chain recombines TRBV9 with TRBJ2-7; D remains unclear. Germline lookup yields CDR1 SGDLS and CDR2 YYNGEE. CDR3 size: 15 residues. V was pared by 0 bases and J by 4 bases, with 14 bases between.

The chain has TRBV10-3 and TRBJ2-3; no clear D. Germline CDR1 is ENHRY and CDR2 is SYGVKD. The CDR3 is 14 residues long. V was trimmed by 4 bases and J by 2 bases, leaving 10 bases between them. This CDR3 is CAISASSHTDTQYF. For the CDR3, the DNA is TGTGCCATCAGTGCTTCATCCCACACAGATACGCAGTATTTT.

This clone showed up just a few times. The V gene is TRBV28, the J gene TRBJ1-6, with 7 positions matching TRBD1. The CDR3 is 14 residues long. V was pared by 4 bases and J by 7 bases, with 4 bases of the junction left unmatched. Germline V CDR1 and CDR2: MDHEN, SYDVKM. The DNA of the CDR3 is TGTGCCAGCAGTTCCCCGGGACAGAATTCACCCCTCCACTTT. Translating gives CASSSPGQNSPLHF.

The chain links TRBV7-2 to TRBJ1-2; D is possibly TRBD1 (5 bases). Germline loops: CDR1 SGHTA, CDR2 FQGNSA. The CDR3 is made up of 15 amino acids. V was pared by 2 bases and J by 4 bases, with 14 bases between. As DNA, the CDR3 is TGTGCCAGCAGCTTATTGAGTCAGGGAGCCTATGGCTACACCTTC. Its translation is CASSLLSQGAYGYTF.

V and J are TRBV2 and TRBJ1-1; no firm D call. The CDR3 sequence is 15 residues long. Trimming shortened V by 5 bases and J by 1 base, and 14 bases separated the two germline ends. Germline V CDR1 and CDR2: SNHLY, FYNNEI. CDR3 coding DNA: TGTGCCAGCAGTAGGTCACAACTGGGGAACACTGAAGCTTTCTTT. As protein: CASSRSQLGNTEAFF.

This chain joins TRBV9 and TRBJ1-1; 11 nucleotides match TRBD1. The V and J ends lost 3 bases and 7 bases, in that order; junction bases with no gene match: 11. CDR1 is SGDLS and CDR2 is YYNGEE in the germline V gene. This CDR3 has 16 residues. The chain's CDR3 is CASSAWTGGAGFEAFF. Here the CDR3 DNA reads TGTGCCAGCAGCGCTTGGACAGGGGGCGCGGGTTTTGAAGCTTTCTTT.

The chain joins TRBV6-5 to TRBJ1-4; D may be TRBD1 (5 bases). The germline gives CDR1 MNHEY, CDR2 SVGAGI. Trimming took off 4 bases at V and 0 bases at J, with 9 bases between the two ends. This CDR3 is 15 amino acids long. The CDR3 DNA is TGTGCCAGCAGTTTTACAGGTTCAACTAATGAAAAACTGTTTTTT. Its translation: CASSFTGSTNEKLFF.